Listed below are T cell receptor beta chains from one sample, sequenced in a study of blood T cells in healthy people across ages. MiXCR was run by TCRdb on the 5' RACE reads, yielding one entry per CDR3 protein. The profile covers around 800,000 distinct CDR3 sequences, with approximately 55% appearing a single time and roughly two fifths taken by the ten largest. What was sequenced was blood. The receptors were sampled from an elderly man in good health. Each CDR3 is given with its conserved first and last residue. Each record gives: clone size, V gene, J gene, D gene, CDR3 DNA, CDR3 protein. A D gene is named only where the DNA matches it firmly. Not all rows give a size; the values are once, few, many and, for expanded clones, a class.

-,TRBV4-1,TRBJ2-3,-,TGCGCCAGCAGCCAACTGGGGATCAGCTCAGATACGCAGTATTTT,CASSQLGISSDTQYF
-,TRBV3-1,TRBJ1-2,-,TGTGCCAGCAGCCAAGATAACGGGGGCTACACCTTC,CASSQDNGGYTF
-,TRBV29-1,TRBJ2-1,-,TGCAGCGTTGATGGAACGGGGACTCCCCACAATGAGCAGTTCTTC,CSVDGTGTPHNEQFF
-,TRBV20-1,TRBJ2-7,TRBD1,TGCAGTGCGCCGGACAGGGAGACTTCCTACGAGCAGTACTTC,CSAPDRETSYEQYF
few,TRBV5-1,TRBJ2-6,TRBD1,TGCGCCAGCAGCTTGGTGCCCCCGACAGGGAGCGGGGCCAACGTCCTGACTTTC,CASSLVPPTGSGANVLTF
-,TRBV4-2,TRBJ2-6,-,TGTGCCAGCAGCCAACCCCTTGATCTTGGGGCCAACGTCCTGACTTTC,CASSQPLDLGANVLTF
-,TRBV13,TRBJ2-7,-,TGTGCCAGCAGCCTCCGGGGCGAAGTCTACGAGCAGTACTTC,CASSLRGEVYEQYF
few,TRBV7-6,TRBJ2-3,TRBD2,TGTGCCAGCAGCTTAGGCACTAGCGGGAGCCCGACAGATACGCAGTATTTT,CASSLGTSGSPTDTQYF
few,TRBV20-1,TRBJ2-1,TRBD2,TGCAGTGCTTGGGAGGGCCGTAGGAATGAGCAGTTCTTC,CSAWEGRRNEQFF
-,TRBV20-1,TRBJ1-2,TRBD1,TGCAGTGCTAGAGATGGTGTCAGGGGGAACCGGGGGAAAGGCTACACCTTC,CSARDGVRGNRGKGYTF
once,TRBV7-9,TRBJ2-4,TRBD1,TGTGCCAGCAGTACCGGTGGGGACAGGGAGCGGAAGCAGTACTTC,CASSTGGDRERKQYF
few,TRBV20-1,TRBJ2-1,-,TGCAGTTCACCGTTTTCTGACAATGAGCAGTTCTTC,CSSPFSDNEQFF
-,TRBV27,TRBJ2-3,-,TGTGCCAGCAGTTTTACCGGCAGGGAAACAGATACGCAGTATTTT,CASSFTGRETDTQYF
-,TRBV2,TRBJ2-7,TRBD1,TGTGCCAGCAACCGACCAGGGGGTGTCGAGCAGTACTTC,CASNRPGGVEQYF
-,TRBV4-1,TRBJ2-5,TRBD2,TGCGCCAGCAGCCACGCCGGGACTAGACTCAATGAGCAGTACTTC,CASSHAGTRLNEQYF
-,TRBV18,TRBJ2-7,-,TGTGCCAGCTCAGCCGCCTTTGCGGTCAGCTCCTACAATGAGCAGTACTTC,CASSAAFAVSSYNEQYF
-,TRBV7-3,TRBJ1-5,-,TGTGCCAGCAGCCTTGGGTCGGGGAGACTGAGTCAGCCCCAGCATTTT,CASSLGSGRLSQPQHF
few,TRBV28,TRBJ2-7,-,TGTGCCAGCTCGCGTGAGCGGTACGAGCAGTACTTC,CASSRERYEQYF
few,TRBV14,TRBJ1-6,-,TGTGCCAGCAGCCCATCACTTAATTCACCCCTCCACTTT,CASSPSLNSPLHF
-,TRBV6-2/TRBV6-3,TRBJ2-3,TRBD2,TGTGCCACCAGCCGGGACTATCCGACAGATACGCAGTATTTT,CATSRDYPTDTQYF
-,TRBV3-1,TRBJ2-7,TRBD2,TGTGCCAGCAGCCAACTCCTAGCGGGAGGGCCCTACGAGCAGTACTTC,CASSQLLAGGPYEQYF
-,TRBV4-1,TRBJ2-7,-,TGCGCCAGCAGCCAGAGATGGAACAGTGGCTCCTACGAGCAGTACTTC,CASSQRWNSGSYEQYF
-,TRBV12-3/TRBV12-4,TRBJ2-7,TRBD1,TGTGCCAGCACCCCGCTGGGACAGAGGTACGAGCAGTACTTC,CASTPLGQRYEQYF
few,TRBV20-1,TRBJ2-7,TRBD1,TGCAGTGCTAGAGATCAGGGGGTAGTCCTCTCCTACGAGCAGTACTTC,CSARDQGVVLSYEQYF
-,TRBV6-1,TRBJ1-1,TRBD1,TGTGCCAGCAGCTCCGGGACAGGGGGCCGGGCTGAAGCTTTCTTT,CASSSGTGGRAEAFF
few,TRBV20-1,TRBJ2-7,-,TGCAGTGCTCCCGTTCCCCCCTACGAGCAGTACTTC,CSAPVPPYEQYF
-,TRBV20-1,TRBJ1-6,-,TGCAGTGTTAAAATGGGGCAAGGACCCCTCCACTTT,CSVKMGQGPLHF
-,TRBV5-1,TRBJ1-1,-,TGCGCCAGCAGCCCAGGAGGGGGTATTGCTGAAGCTTTCTTT,CASSPGGGIAEAFF
-,TRBV25-1,TRBJ2-7,TRBD1,TGTGCCAGCAGTGAAAGGGGGCCGACAGGGACCTCGCGGGAGCAGTACTTC,CASSERGPTGTSREQYF
-,TRBV3-1,TRBJ2-3,TRBD1,TGTGCCAGCAGCCGGACAGGGCGCGGGACAGATACGCAGTATTTT,CASSRTGRGTDTQYF
few,TRBV2,TRBJ2-7,-,TGTGCCAGCAAGGGGGACACCGCCGAGCAGTACTTC,CASKGDTAEQYF
-,TRBV7-3,TRBJ2-5,-,TGTGCCAGCAGCTTATTGGCAGGGCGTCCCTACAATGAACAGTACTTC,CASSLLAGRPYNEQYF
-,TRBV20-1,TRBJ2-5,-,TGCAGTGCTGTTACCGGGAAACAAGAGACCCAGTACTTC,CSAVTGKQETQYF
-,TRBV20-1,TRBJ2-7,TRBD1,TGCAGTGCTAGAGACCCGGACAGGGGGGCCGGCGAGCAGTACTTC,CSARDPDRGAGEQYF
-,TRBV3-1,TRBJ2-7,-,TGTGCCAGCAGCCAAGATAGTCTACTAGCCTACTCCGACCAGTACTTC,CASSQDSLLAYSDQYF
many,TRBV10-3,TRBJ2-7,TRBD2,TGTGCCATCAGGGAGACTAGCGGGGGATCCTACGAGCAGTACTTC,CAIRETSGGSYEQYF
-,TRBV4-1,TRBJ2-7,TRBD2,TGCGCCAGCAGCCAGGTGCAGCGGGAGGGCTACGAGCAGTACTTC,CASSQVQREGYEQYF
few,TRBV6-6,TRBJ1-2,-,TGTGCCAGCAGTCCACCGGGCGGTACCCGGGGCTACACCTTC,CASSPPGGTRGYTF
-,TRBV5-1,TRBJ2-1,TRBD1,TGCGCCAGCAGCTCGGAGGGGACAGGGTACAATGAGCAGTTCTTC,CASSSEGTGYNEQFF
-,TRBV7-6,TRBJ2-3,-,TGTGCCAGCAGCTTAAGGCCACTAGAGCGGCGCTTCACAGATACGCAGTATTTT,CASSLRPLERRFTDTQYF
few,TRBV20-1,TRBJ2-1,TRBD2,TGCAGTGCTAGAGTAGGGGCTAGCGGGGTCAATGAGCAGTTCTTC,CSARVGASGVNEQFF
-,TRBV2,TRBJ2-7,TRBD1,TGTGCCAGCAGTGAACTTGGGACAGGAAAGGGCGACCAGTACTTC,CASSELGTGKGDQYF
-,TRBV6-2/TRBV6-3,TRBJ2-5,TRBD2,TGTGCCAGCAGTTACTCAGGGCTAGCGGGCGCAAGCCCGTACTTC,CASSYSGLAGASPYF
-,TRBV3-1,TRBJ1-2,-,TGTGCCAGCAGCCGAGATGTTGGATATGGCTACACCTTC,CASSRDVGYGYTF
-,TRBV10-3,TRBJ1-4,-,TGTGCCATCAGTGAGTCGACGAGTGAAAAACTGTTTTTT,CAISESTSEKLFF
-,TRBV6-1,TRBJ2-2,-,TGTGCCAGCAGTGCCTACGATTTGAACACCGGGGAGCTGTTTTTT,CASSAYDLNTGELFF
few,TRBV7-2,TRBJ2-1,TRBD2,TGTGCCAGCAGTCTAACCGTGGGACTAGCTGGCGAGCAGTTCTTC,CASSLTVGLAGEQFF
-,TRBV10-3,TRBJ2-1,-,TGTGCCATCAGTGAAGGAGGGGCAATATACAATGAGCAGTTCTTC,CAISEGGAIYNEQFF
few,TRBV10-3,TRBJ2-7,TRBD2,TGTGCCATCAGTGGACTAGCGGGAGGGCCCGTTCGGGACGAGCAGTACTTC,CAISGLAGGPVRDEQYF
-,TRBV5-4,TRBJ2-1,-,TGTGCCAGCAGTAAAAACTGGGCGGGAAGCTCCTACAATGAGCAGTTCTTC,CASSKNWAGSSYNEQFF
few,TRBV7-2,TRBJ2-3,-,TGTGCCAGCAGCCGGGAGAGGGCTAGCACAGATACGCAGTATTTT,CASSRERASTDTQYF
-,TRBV19,TRBJ1-2,-,TGTGCCGGTAGGGGCACAGTCAGCTATTCCTATGGCTACACCTTC,CAGRGTVSYSYGYTF
-,TRBV7-3,TRBJ2-3,TRBD2,TGTGCCAGCAGCGCCGGGACTAGCGGGAGAGATACGCAGTATTTT,CASSAGTSGRDTQYF